This record concerns one TCR beta chain sequence. The data are from a study of blood T cell repertoires in COVID-19. The CDR3 sequence is 14 residues long. V was trimmed by 8 bases and J by 2 bases, leaving 15 bases between them. Looked up from germline, CDR1 is MNHEY and CDR2 is SVGAGI. Participants were aged about 18 to 90 years, lived in some 23 US areas, and enrolled virtually. Using immunoSEQ multiplex PCR, the repertoire was profiled, and TCRdb retains in-frame clones only, with some absent. This sample has around 200,000 clones, with roughly 89% found just once. The rearrangement joins TRBV6-5 to TRBJ1-1, with D possibly being TRBD1 (6 bases). Sequenced sample: PBMCs or T cells enriched from blood (not recorded which). The sequence was obtained from a woman aged 40 to 50 with acute COVID-19. CDR3 amino acids: CASRFKGHNTEAFF. The CDR3 DNA reads as TGTGCCAGCCGCTTCAAGGGACATAACACTGAAGCTTTCTTT.